The sequence of this TCR beta chain was determined in a study of siplizumab effects on memory and regulatory T cells. Notes on this clone: Antigen specificity is unknown.

The data were produced by immunoSEQ multiplex PCR, yet TCRdb's version contains in-frame clones alone and is incomplete. The data hold approximately 65,000 clones, with roughly 78% observed a single time. This CDR3 spans 14 amino acids. CDR1 is SGHDN and CDR2 is FVKESK in the germline V gene. The germline V and J ends were trimmed by 0 bases and 8 bases, with 11 bases remaining between them. Study findings and constraints: Most proliferating CD4+ or CD8+ clones, roughly 75-96%, had no naive or memory assignment. Alloreactive sequences traceable to unstimulated CD4+ memory cells declined significantly under siplizumab. Naive T cells looked more diverse than memory cells and looked like major alloresponse contributors. Tregs proliferating in siplizumab cultures lacked confirmation of their suppressive function.

The receptor was derived from a human donor in good health. This rearrangement joins TRBV14 to TRBJ2-1; unclear D gene. The sample comprised memory CD4+ T cells sorted from blood. The CDR3 nucleotides read TGTGCCAGCAGCCAAGATGGCTCCCGGGATGAGCAGTTCTTC. Its protein is CASSQDGSRDEQFF.